This TCR beta chain was recorded in a study of blood T cell repertoires in COVID-19 (TCRdb year 2020). In the study overall: Samples covering the acute and convalescent phases of COVID-19 were provided by collaborators in the United States, Italy and Spain. The prospective study material was composed of cDNA or gDNA derived from T cells, B-cell-depleted T cells, or PBMCs. Deeply sampled blood TCRbeta repertoires from subjects exposed to, actively infected with, or recovered from COVID-19 were included in the dataset. The repertoires were released in a freely available public database intended as a resource for research on the immune response to SARS-CoV-2. Samples were obtained from the ongoing ImmuneRACE study (first 160 participants) and from about 1,300 subjects provided by 6 global collaborators. The sample metadata nearly always contained a de-identified subject ID, COVID-19 status, age in years and sex. HLA class I and class II types, where available, came from metadata supplied by the sample provider rather than from assay-based typing. Results the study describes overall, beyond this receptor: How much clinical and demographic metadata was included differed by source and by participant, and the metadata was provided uncurated.

A word on this clone: Its cognate antigen has yet to be identified. The sample holds no much larger clone one base away, and base qualities are not on file.

In Seattle, one collaborating source enrolled patients while the infection was active and tracked those patients longitudinally over the course of disease. The collaborating institutions used their own protocols to collect whole blood in K2EDTA tubes. Collaborator samples were shipped for TCRbeta analysis as frozen whole blood, isolated PBMCs, or DNA extracted from either sample type. TCRbeta CDR3 regions were amplified from genomic DNA using the immunoSEQ Assay, a bias-controlled multiplex PCR. Concerning the study's data processing: The number of nucleated cells in each sample was estimated by amplification of reference gene primers within the assay. To quantify the absolute abundance of each unique TCRbeta CDR3 rearrangement, sequence reads were collapsed and filtered. For each sample, productive Simpson clonality was calculated as the square root of Simpson's diversity index over productive rearrangements. In its TCRdb copy, this immuneACCESS table keeps in-frame sequences only and misses some clones. Where compared with another copy, unresolved V genes explain less than half of these, and the others have no known cause. D and trimming come from the DNA, and the V and J calls and clone size come from that table. The sample has fewer than 250,000 clones on record, 80% to 90% of them singletons. The biggest ten clones account for approximately 10% of the sample.

Sequencing was carried out using peripheral blood. The source is a woman older than 75 with COVID-19, enrolled during active disease.

This receptor carries the CDR3 CASSRGQGEGSPLHF. The nucleotide sequence reads as follows: TGTGCCAGCAGCCGGGGACAGGGGGAAGGTTCACCCCTCCACTTT. The receptor chain draws on TRBV6-5 and TRBJ1-6; 11 central bases correspond to TRBD1. CDR1 and CDR2 are drawn from the germline V gene: MNHEY, SVGAGI. The CDR3 has 15 amino acids, counting the end cysteine and phenylalanine. The CDR3 DNA has 45 bases and is translated from base 1. Trimming takes 6 bases off V and 9 bases off J; junction bases not matched to a gene: 7.